This T cell receptor (beta chain) was retrieved from a study of T cell responses to AZD1222 COVID-19 vaccine. Study observations and caveats: Donors, mostly white British, included more females; clonal diversity was possibly underestimated. CD4 TCRs associated with vaccination spanned spike, dominating at 160-218 and 743-854.

The V segment lost 2 bases and the J segment 2 bases; nucleotides outside the gene matches: 5. The V gene's germline CDR1 is LNHDA and CDR2 SQIVND (reference sequence). This CDR3 has 15 amino acids. About this clone: What it binds is unknown.

Some clones are missing from TCRdb's copy, which holds only in-frame ones; the method was immunoSEQ multiplex PCR. Among about 110,000 clones, roughly 90% were seen once, and the ten largest hold around 15%. Source: peripheral blood, taken 28 days after the second AZD1222 dose. This TCR was sampled from an adult who received the AZD1222 COVID-19 vaccine. The chain employs TRBV19 and TRBJ2-5, with TRBD2 identical over 7 bases. The CDR3 region has the DNA TGTGCCAGTAGTATATTCGGCGGGGGACAAGAGACCCAGTACTTC. This codes for CASSIFGGGQETQYF.